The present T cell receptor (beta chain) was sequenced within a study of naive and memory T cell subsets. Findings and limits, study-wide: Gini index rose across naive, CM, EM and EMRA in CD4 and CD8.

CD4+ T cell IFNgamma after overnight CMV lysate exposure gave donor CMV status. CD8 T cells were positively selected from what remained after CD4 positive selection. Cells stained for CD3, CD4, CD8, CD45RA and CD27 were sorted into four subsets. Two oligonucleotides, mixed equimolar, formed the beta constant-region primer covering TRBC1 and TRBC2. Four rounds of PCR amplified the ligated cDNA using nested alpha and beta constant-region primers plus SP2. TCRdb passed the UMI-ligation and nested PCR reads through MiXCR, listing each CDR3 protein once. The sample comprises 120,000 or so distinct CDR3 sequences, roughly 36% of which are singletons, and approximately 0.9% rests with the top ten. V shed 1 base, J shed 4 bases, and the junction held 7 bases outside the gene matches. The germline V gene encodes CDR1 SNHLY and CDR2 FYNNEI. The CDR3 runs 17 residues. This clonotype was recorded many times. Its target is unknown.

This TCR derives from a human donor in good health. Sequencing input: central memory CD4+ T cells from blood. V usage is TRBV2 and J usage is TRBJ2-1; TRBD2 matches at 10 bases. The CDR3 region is CASSEVRAGLAYNEQFF. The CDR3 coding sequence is TGTGCCAGCAGTGAAGTCCGTGCGGGACTAGCGTACAATGAGCAGTTCTTC.